The T cell receptor beta chain described here comes from a study of T-cell memory formation after mild COVID-19. Points from the study as a whole: What remained unconfirmed was the SARS-CoV-2 specificity of second-wave clones peaking on day 37. CM and EM subsets held most contracting CD4+ clones; EMRA held CD8+ ones.

This clonotype was counted between two and nine times. Its target is unknown. The germline gives CDR1 SGHTA, CDR2 FQGNSA. Trimming pared 1 base from V and 5 bases from J, leaving 11 bases between. The CDR3 spans 14 residues. TCRdb re-called the 5' RACE reads with MiXCR, one entry per CDR3 protein. The sample lists some 300,000 distinct CDR3 sequences, 20% seen once, with 20% to 25% in the top ten. The material sequenced was PBMCs or a T cell subset sorted from them (not recorded which). The chain joins TRBV7-2 to TRBJ2-5; D perhaps matches TRBD2 (6 bases). This receptor was obtained from a man younger than 35 who had mild COVID-19 (a few samples of this study predate the infection). Cell type and time point are not known. CDR3 amino acids: CASSLGGATETQYF. DNA of the CDR3: TGTGCCAGCAGCTTAGGCGGGGCGACGGAGACCCAGTACTTC.